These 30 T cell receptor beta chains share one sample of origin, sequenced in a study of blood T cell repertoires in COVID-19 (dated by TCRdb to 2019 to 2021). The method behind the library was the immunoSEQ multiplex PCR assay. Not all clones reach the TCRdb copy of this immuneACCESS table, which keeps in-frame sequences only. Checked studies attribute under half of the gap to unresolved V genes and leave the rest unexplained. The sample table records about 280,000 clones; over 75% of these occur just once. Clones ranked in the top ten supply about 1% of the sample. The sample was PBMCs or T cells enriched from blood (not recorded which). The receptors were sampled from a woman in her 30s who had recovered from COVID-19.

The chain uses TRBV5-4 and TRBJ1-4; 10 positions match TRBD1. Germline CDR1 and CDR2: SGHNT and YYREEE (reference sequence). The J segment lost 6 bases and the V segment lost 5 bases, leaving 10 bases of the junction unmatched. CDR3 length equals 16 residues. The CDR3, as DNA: TGTGCCAGCAGTGACAGGGGGCTAGGAGGAGATGAAAAACTGTTTTTT. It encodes CASSDRGLGGDEKLFF.

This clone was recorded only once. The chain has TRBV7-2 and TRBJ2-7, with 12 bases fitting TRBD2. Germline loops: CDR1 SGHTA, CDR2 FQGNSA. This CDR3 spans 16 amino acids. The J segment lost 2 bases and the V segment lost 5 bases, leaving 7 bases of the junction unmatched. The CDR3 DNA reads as TGTGCCAGCAGCCTGGGACTAGCGGGCCTTCCCTACGAGCAGTACTTC. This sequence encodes CASSLGLAGLPYEQYF.

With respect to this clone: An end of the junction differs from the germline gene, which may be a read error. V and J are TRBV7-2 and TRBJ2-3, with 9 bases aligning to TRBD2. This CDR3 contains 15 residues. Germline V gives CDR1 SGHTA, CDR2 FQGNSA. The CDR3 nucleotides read TGTGCCAGCAGCTCACGCGGGACTAGCAGAGATACGCAGTATTTT. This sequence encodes CASSSRGTSRDTQYF.

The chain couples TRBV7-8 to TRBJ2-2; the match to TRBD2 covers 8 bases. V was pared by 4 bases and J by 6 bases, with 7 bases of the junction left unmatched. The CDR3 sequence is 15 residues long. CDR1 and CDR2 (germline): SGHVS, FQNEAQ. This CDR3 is CASSSSWTSPGELFF. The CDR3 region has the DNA TGTGCCAGCAGCTCAAGTTGGACTAGCCCCGGGGAGCTGTTTTTT.

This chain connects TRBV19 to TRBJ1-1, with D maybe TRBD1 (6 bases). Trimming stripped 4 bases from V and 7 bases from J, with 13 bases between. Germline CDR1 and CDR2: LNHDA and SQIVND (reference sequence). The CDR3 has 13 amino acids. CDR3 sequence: CASSTGTLDEAFF. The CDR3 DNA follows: TGTGCCAGTAGTACAGGGACACTAGATGAAGCTTTCTTT.

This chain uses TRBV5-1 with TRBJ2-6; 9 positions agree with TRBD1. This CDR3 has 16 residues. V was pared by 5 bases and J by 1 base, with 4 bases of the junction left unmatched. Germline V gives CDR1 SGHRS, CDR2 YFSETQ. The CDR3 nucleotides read TGCGCCAGCAGGGGACAGGGTAGGTCTGGGGCCAACGTCCTGACTTTC. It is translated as CASRGQGRSGANVLTF.

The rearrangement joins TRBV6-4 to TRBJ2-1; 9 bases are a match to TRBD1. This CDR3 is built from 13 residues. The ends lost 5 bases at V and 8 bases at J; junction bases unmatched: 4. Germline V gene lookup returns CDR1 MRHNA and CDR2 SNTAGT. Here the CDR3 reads CASSRTGGDEQFF. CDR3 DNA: TGTGCCAGCAGTCGCACAGGGGGCGATGAGCAGTTCTTC.

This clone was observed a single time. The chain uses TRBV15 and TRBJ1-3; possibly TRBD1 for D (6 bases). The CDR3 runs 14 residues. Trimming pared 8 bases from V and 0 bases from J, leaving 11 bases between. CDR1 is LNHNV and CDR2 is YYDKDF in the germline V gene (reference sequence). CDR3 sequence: CATGGGGSGNTIYF. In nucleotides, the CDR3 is TGTGCCACCGGGGGAGGGGGCTCTGGAAACACCATATATTTT. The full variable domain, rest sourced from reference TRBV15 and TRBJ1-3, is DAMVIQNPRYQVTQFGKPVTLSCSQTLNHNVMYWYQQKSSQAPKLLFHYYDKDFNNEADTPDNFQSRRPNTSFCFLDIRSPGLGDTAMYLCATGGGGSGNTIYFGEGSWLTVV.

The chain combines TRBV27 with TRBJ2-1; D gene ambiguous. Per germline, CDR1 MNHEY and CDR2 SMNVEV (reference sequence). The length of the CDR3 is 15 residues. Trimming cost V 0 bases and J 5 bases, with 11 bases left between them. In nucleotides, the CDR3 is TGTGCCAGCAGTTTATCTGGTGACTTTAACAATGAGCAGTTCTTC. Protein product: CASSLSGDFNNEQFF.

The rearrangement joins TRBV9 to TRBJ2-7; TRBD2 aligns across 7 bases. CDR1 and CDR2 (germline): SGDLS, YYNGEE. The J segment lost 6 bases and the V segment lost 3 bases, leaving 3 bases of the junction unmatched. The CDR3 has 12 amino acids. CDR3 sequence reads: CASSAGGGEQYF. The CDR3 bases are TGTGCCAGCAGCGCGGGGGGAGGCGAGCAGTACTTC.

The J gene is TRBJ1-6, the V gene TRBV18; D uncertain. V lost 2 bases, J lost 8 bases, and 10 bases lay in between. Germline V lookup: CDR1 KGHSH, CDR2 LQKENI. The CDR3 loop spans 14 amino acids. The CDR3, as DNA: TGTGCCAGCTCACCAGAGTCGACTTATTCACCCCTCCACTTT. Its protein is CASSPESTYSPLHF. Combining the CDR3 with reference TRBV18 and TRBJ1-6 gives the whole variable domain NAGVMQNPRHLVRRRGQEARLRCSPMKGHSHVYWYRQLPEEGLKFMVYLQKENIIDESGMPKERFSAEFPKEGPSILRIQQVVRGDSAAYFCASSPESTYSPLHFGNGTRLTVT.

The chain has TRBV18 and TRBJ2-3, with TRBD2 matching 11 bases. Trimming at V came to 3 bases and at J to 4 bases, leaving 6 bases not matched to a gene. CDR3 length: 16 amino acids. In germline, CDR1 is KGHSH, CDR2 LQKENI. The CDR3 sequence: CASSPLLAGVADTQYF. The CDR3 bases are TGTGCCAGCTCACCCCTACTAGCGGGAGTTGCAGATACGCAGTATTTT.

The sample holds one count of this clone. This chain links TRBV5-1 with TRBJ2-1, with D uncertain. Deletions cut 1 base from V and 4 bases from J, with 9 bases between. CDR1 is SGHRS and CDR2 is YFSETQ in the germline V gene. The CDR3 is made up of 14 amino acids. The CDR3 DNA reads TGCGCCAGCAGCTTGAGCGACCCTTACAATGAGCAGTTCTTC. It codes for CASSLSDPYNEQFF.

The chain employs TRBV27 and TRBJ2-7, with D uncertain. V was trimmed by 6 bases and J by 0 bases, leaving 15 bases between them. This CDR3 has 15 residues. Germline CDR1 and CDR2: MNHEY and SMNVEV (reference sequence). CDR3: CASRPDKFPSYEQYF. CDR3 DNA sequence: TGTGCCAGCAGACCCGACAAGTTCCCCTCCTACGAGCAGTACTTC.

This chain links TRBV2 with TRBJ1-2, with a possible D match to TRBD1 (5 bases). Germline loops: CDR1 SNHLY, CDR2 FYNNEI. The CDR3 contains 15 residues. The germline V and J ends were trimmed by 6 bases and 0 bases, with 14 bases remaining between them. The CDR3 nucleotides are TGTGCCAGCAGGACCCTTGGGGGGTCTAACTATGGCTACACCTTC. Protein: CASRTLGGSNYGYTF.

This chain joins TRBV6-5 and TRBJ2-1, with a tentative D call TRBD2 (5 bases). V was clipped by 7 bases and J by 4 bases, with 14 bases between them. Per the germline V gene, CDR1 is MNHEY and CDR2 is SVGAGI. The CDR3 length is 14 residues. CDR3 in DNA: TGTGCCAGCAACGGGATAGCCACGTACAATGAGCAGTTCTTC. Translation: CASNGIATYNEQFF.

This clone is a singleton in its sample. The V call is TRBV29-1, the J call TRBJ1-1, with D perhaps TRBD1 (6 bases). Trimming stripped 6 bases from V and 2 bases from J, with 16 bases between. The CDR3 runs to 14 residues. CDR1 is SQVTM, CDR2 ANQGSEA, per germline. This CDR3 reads CSVPTRGFNTEAFF. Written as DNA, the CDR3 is TGCAGCGTCCCCACGAGGGGGTTCAACACTGAAGCTTTCTTT.

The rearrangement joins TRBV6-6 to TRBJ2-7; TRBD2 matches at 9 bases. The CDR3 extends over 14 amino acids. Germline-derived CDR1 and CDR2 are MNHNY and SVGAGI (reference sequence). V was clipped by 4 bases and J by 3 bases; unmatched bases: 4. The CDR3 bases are TGTGCCAGCAGTTCTCTAGCGGGACTCTACGAGCAGTACTTC. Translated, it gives CASSSLAGLYEQYF.

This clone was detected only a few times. The CDR3 nucleotides read TGTGCCAGCAGCTTAGTTCGTCGGCGGGTGGGATACACTGAAGCTTTCTTT. This translates into CASSLVRRRVGYTEAFF. The rearrangement joins TRBV7-2 to TRBJ1-1; D not resolved. V was clipped by 1 base and J by 3 bases, with 18 bases between them. Germline assignment: CDR1 SGHTA and CDR2 FQGNSA. The CDR3 has 17 residues.

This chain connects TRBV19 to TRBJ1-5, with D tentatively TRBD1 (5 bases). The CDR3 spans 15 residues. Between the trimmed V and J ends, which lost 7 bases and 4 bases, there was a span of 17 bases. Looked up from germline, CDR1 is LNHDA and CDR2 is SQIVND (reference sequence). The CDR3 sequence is CASTQGAGSNQPQHF. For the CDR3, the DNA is TGTGCCAGTACCCAAGGGGCAGGGTCTAATCAGCCCCAGCATTTT.

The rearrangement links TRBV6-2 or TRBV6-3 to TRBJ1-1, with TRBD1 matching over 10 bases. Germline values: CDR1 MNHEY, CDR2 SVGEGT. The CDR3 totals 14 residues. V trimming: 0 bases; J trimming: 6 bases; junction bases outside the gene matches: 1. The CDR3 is CASSYSGQGSEAFF. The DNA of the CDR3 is TGTGCCAGCAGTTACTCGGGACAGGGGTCTGAAGCTTTCTTT.

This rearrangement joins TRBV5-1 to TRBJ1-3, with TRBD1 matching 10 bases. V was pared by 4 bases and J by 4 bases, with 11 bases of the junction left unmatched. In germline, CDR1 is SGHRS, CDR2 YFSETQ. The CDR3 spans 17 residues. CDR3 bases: TGCGCCAGCAGCCCCTCGGGACAGGGGTTTTCGGGAAACACCATATATTTT. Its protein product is CASSPSGQGFSGNTIYF.

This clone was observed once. CDR3 in DNA: TGTGCCACCAGTGATGCCAAAACCGGGACAAGCACAGATACGCAGTATTTT. Protein: CATSDAKTGTSTDTQYF. The V call is TRBV24-1, the J call TRBJ2-3; possible D gene TRBD1, 6 bases. Germline-derived CDR1 and CDR2 are KGHDR and SFDVKD. This CDR3 spans 17 amino acids. V gave up 3 bases and J gave up 0 bases, with 15 bases separating them.

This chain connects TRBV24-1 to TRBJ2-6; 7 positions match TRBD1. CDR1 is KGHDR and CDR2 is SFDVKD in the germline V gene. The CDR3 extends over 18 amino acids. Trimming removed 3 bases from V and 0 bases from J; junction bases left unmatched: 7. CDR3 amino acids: CATSDARDSYSGANVLTF. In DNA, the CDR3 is TGTGCCACCAGTGATGCCCGGGACAGCTACTCTGGGGCCAACGTCCTGACTTTC.

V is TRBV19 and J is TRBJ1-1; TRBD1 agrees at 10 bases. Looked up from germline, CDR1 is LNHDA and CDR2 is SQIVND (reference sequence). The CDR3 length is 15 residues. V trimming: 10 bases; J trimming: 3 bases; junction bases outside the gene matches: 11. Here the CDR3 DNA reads TGTGCCATTTTGCCGACAGGGGGCTCGGACACTGAAGCTTTCTTT. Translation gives CAILPTGGSDTEAFF.

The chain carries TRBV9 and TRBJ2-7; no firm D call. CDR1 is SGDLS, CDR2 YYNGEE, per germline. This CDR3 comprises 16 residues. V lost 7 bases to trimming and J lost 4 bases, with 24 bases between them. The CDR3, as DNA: TGTGCCAGCCTTCGTTCCTGGGTTGAGGTAAGTTACGAGCAGTACTTC. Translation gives CASLRSWVEVSYEQYF.

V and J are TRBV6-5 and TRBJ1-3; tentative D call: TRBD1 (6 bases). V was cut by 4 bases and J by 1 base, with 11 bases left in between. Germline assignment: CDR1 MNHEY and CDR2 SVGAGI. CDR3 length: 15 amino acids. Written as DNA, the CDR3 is TGTGCCAGCAGTTCCACCAGGGGATCTGGAAACACCATATATTTT. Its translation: CASSSTRGSGNTIYF.

The CDR3 DNA is TGTGCCAGCACCTTTAACCGGGACAAAGAGACCCAGTACTTC. Residues: CASTFNRDKETQYF. This chain connects TRBV6-5 to TRBJ2-5, with a weak D call TRBD1 (6 bases). Germline V lookup: CDR1 MNHEY, CDR2 SVGAGI. Deletions cut 7 bases from V and 3 bases from J, with 15 bases between. The CDR3 runs to 14 residues.

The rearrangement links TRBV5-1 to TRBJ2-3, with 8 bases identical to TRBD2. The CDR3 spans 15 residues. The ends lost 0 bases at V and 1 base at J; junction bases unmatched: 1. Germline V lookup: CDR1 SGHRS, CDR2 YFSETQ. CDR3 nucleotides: TGCGCCAGCAGCTTGGCGGGGGGGGGCACAGATACGCAGTATTTT. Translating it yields CASSLAGGGTDTQYF.

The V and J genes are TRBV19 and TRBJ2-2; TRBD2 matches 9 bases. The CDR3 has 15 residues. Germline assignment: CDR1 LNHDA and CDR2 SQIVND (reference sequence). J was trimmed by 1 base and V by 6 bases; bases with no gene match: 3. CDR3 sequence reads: CASSQLAGNTGELFF. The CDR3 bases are TGTGCCAGTAGCCAACTAGCGGGGAACACCGGGGAGCTGTTTTTT.